The following is a T cell receptor beta chain sequence with its context. Data came from immunoSEQ multiplex PCR; TCRdb stores just in-frame clones and leaves some out. The data contain around 130,000 clones, more than 75% of them singletons. Trimming cost V 4 bases and J 2 bases; bases outside gene matches: 3. The CDR3 length is 14 residues. In germline, CDR1 is LGHDT, CDR2 YNNKEL (reference sequence). This sample stems from a study of blood T cell repertoires in COVID-19. Overall study: PBMCs, B-cell-depleted T cells, or T cells provided the cDNA or gDNA that made up the material.

Sequenced sample: peripheral blood. The source of this sequence is an older woman with acute or convalescent COVID-19. This chain uses TRBV3-1 (or the pseudogene TRBV3-2) with TRBJ1-2; the match to TRBD1 covers 8 bases. DNA for the CDR3: TGTGCCAGCAGCCGGGACAGGCTAAACTATGGCTACACCTTC. Residues: CASSRDRLNYGYTF.